These 25 T cell receptor beta chains share one sample of origin, sequenced in a study of beta chain features in type 1 diabetes. As every portion of the isolated RNA was reverse transcribed, the sequencing read expressed TCRB transcripts. Clones were read by immunoSEQ multiplex PCR, and TCRdb kept only the in-frame ones, dropping some. The table records 20,000 to 30,000 clones, around 69% of them present only once. Study observations and caveats: TCRB CDR3s were moderately but significantly shorter in Type 1 diabetes patients in all four CD4+ subsets.

No antigens are known for them. The source material was Tregs from blood. The origin of the receptors is a man between 18 and 35 years old with type 1 diabetes.

CDR3 sequence: CASSNRRGQSRANVLTF. DNA for the CDR3: TGTGCCAGCAGCAACCGGCGAGGACAAAGTCGGGCCAACGTCCTGACTTTC. The rearrangement uses TRBV7-1 and TRBJ2-6; tentative D call: TRBD1 (5 bases). TRBV7-1 is assigned to the ORF class and has an uncertain function. V gave up 5 bases and J gave up 5 bases, with 19 bases separating them. This CDR3 is 17 amino acids long.

The V gene is TRBV28, the J gene TRBJ2-7, with D unresolved. The germline V gene has CDR1 MDHEN and CDR2 SYDVKM. Trimming cost V 6 bases and J 2 bases, with 14 bases left between them. The CDR3 length is 14 residues. The CDR3 protein is CASSPWQNPYEQYF. The CDR3 region has the DNA TGTGCCAGCAGCCCCTGGCAGAACCCCTACGAGCAGTACTTC.

The CDR3 sequence: CASSPLRQGSTDTQYF. The CDR3 coding sequence is TGTGCCAGCAGCCCCCTCCGACAGGGCAGCACAGATACGCAGTATTTT. V usage is TRBV7-2 and J usage is TRBJ2-3; 7 bases map to TRBD1. The CDR3 runs 16 residues. V gave up 5 bases and J gave up 0 bases; unmatched junction bases: 8. Looked up from germline, CDR1 is SGHTA and CDR2 is FQGNSA.

The V and J genes are TRBV7-2 and TRBJ2-5; a weak D match, TRBD1 (6 bases). Trimming removed 0 bases from V and 5 bases from J, with 10 bases in between. CDR3 length: 14 amino acids. Germline CDR1 is SGHTA and CDR2 is FQGNSA. The CDR3 DNA reads TGTGCCAGCAGCTTAGCACGCCAGGGGGAGACCCAGTACTTC. This gives the protein CASSLARQGETQYF.

The CDR3 coding sequence is TGTGCCAGCAGCCCAGGACTAGCAAACGAGCAGTACTTC. It is translated as CASSPGLANEQYF. The chain is built from TRBV28 and TRBJ2-7, with TRBD2 identical over 8 bases. The CDR3 runs 13 residues. The ends lost 6 bases at V and 5 bases at J; junction bases unmatched: 6. In germline, CDR1 is MDHEN, CDR2 SYDVKM.

The V and J genes are TRBV4-2 and TRBJ2-4; 13 positions agree with TRBD2. V trimming: 9 bases; J trimming: 0 bases; junction bases outside the gene matches: 11. CDR3 length: 18 amino acids. CDR1 and CDR2 from the germline V gene are LGHNA and YNFKEQ. CDR3 sequence reads: CASLGLAGAGEAKNIQYF. The CDR3 DNA follows: TGTGCCAGTCTCGGACTAGCGGGAGCCGGAGAAGCCAAAAACATTCAGTACTTC.

This CDR3 reads CASSPDRGTEAFF. DNA for the CDR3: TGTGCCAGCAGCCCTGACAGGGGGACTGAAGCTTTCTTT. This rearrangement joins TRBV6-5 to TRBJ1-1; 9 bases agree with TRBD1. The junction had 4 bases not matched to a gene; V was cut back by 6 bases and J by 5 bases. CDR1 and CDR2 from the germline V gene are MNHEY and SVGAGI. CDR3 length equals 13 residues.

This chain links TRBV5-1 with TRBJ2-7; D unclear. V was pared by 0 bases and J by 6 bases, with 10 bases between. CDR3 length: 13 amino acids. Germline assignment: CDR1 SGHRS and CDR2 YFSETQ. CDR3 sequence: CASSLGPLGEQYF. DNA of the CDR3: TGCGCCAGCAGCTTGGGGCCTCTTGGCGAGCAGTACTTC.

The J gene is TRBJ1-5, the V gene TRBV23-1, with a possible D match to TRBD1 (5 bases). TRBV23-1 falls under the ORF class, with uncertain function. The V end was cut by 7 bases, the J end by 6 bases, with 13 bases between. The CDR3 has 13 amino acids. CDR3 DNA: TGCGCCAGCACCCCCAGGGATGGTCAGCCCCAGCATTTT. Translated, it gives CASTPRDGQPQHF.

The chain uses TRBV7-9 and TRBJ2-7; D remains ambiguous. Trimming pared 0 bases from V and 0 bases from J, leaving 9 bases between. This CDR3 is 15 amino acids long. Germline CDR1 SEHNR, CDR2 FQNEAQ (reference sequence). CDR3 in DNA: TGTGCCAGCAGCTTAGCGGCGGTGAGCTCCTACGAGCAGTACTTC. Translation gives CASSLAAVSSYEQYF.

The V gene is TRBV6-6, the J gene TRBJ1-2; no clear D gene. Trimming stripped 2 bases from V and 4 bases from J, with 5 bases between. The CDR3 runs 12 residues. Germline lookup yields CDR1 MNHNY and CDR2 SVGAGI (reference sequence). The CDR3 region has the DNA TGTGCCAGCAGTTACCTACCCTATGGCTACACCTTC. This translates into CASSYLPYGYTF.

The chain is built from TRBV29-1 and TRBJ2-4, with D perhaps TRBD1 (5 bases). This CDR3 has 13 residues. Per germline, CDR1 SQVTM and CDR2 ANQGSEA. Trimming cost V 6 bases and J 4 bases, with 13 bases left between them. The CDR3 DNA is TGCAGCGTCCAACAGGACCAGAAAAACATTCAGTACTTC. Amino acids: CSVQQDQKNIQYF.

The chain couples TRBV19 to TRBJ1-2; D unresolved. The germline CDR1 and CDR2 sequences are LNHDA and SQIVND (reference sequence). V was cut by 3 bases and J by 3 bases, with 14 bases left in between. The CDR3 is 15 residues long. The CDR3 DNA reads TGTGCCAGTAGTATTTTCCCGGGAAGAGACTATGGCTACACCTTC. Translation: CASSIFPGRDYGYTF.

J is TRBJ2-7 and V is TRBV6-5, with 7 bases that match TRBD2. J lost 0 bases, V lost 9 bases, and 11 bases had no gene match. Germline V gene lookup returns CDR1 MNHEY and CDR2 SVGAGI. The CDR3 is 15 residues long. As DNA, the CDR3 is TGTGCCAGTAAGTTCAGCCTAGCGGCCTCCTACGAGCAGTACTTC. It yields the protein CASKFSLAASYEQYF.

The chain recombines TRBV29-1 with TRBJ2-6, with D uncertain. The CDR3 loop spans 17 amino acids. Trimming pared 0 bases from V and 0 bases from J, leaving 12 bases between. CDR1 is SQVTM, CDR2 ANQGSEA, per germline. The CDR3 DNA is TGCAGCGTTGAAGATACGCTATTCGTCTCTGGGGCCAACGTCCTGACTTTC. It is translated as CSVEDTLFVSGANVLTF.

The chain recombines TRBV6-1 with TRBJ2-1; 8 nucleotides align to TRBD1. The trim removed 1 base at V and 12 bases at J, leaving 14 bases unmatched. Germline-derived CDR1 and CDR2 are MNHNS and SASEGT. There are 16 residues in the CDR3. CDR3 sequence (DNA): TGTGCCAGCAGTGAAGGCCATGGACAGGGCGGTCGTGGGCAGTTCTTC. Protein sequence: CASSEGHGQGGRGQFF.

The chain employs TRBV2 and TRBJ1-2; 9 bases line up with TRBD1. The trim removed 3 bases at V and 7 bases at J, leaving 6 bases unmatched. The CDR3 has 14 amino acids. Germline V gene lookup returns CDR1 SNHLY and CDR2 FYNNEI. This chain's CDR3 is CASSDRTGVGGYTF. CDR3 DNA sequence: TGTGCCAGCAGTGACCGGACAGGGGTCGGTGGCTACACCTTC.

The table lists this clone with a count of one. The V and J genes are TRBV10-2 and TRBJ2-1; D may be TRBD2 (5 bases). Germline V gene data show CDR1 as WSHSY and CDR2 as SAAADI. Deletions cut 0 bases from V and 11 bases from J, with 8 bases between. The CDR3 length is 12 residues. CDR3 nucleotide sequence: TGCGCCAGCAGTGAGTCCCCTAGCAAGCAGTTCTTC. As protein: CASSESPSKQFF.

The chain has TRBV7-8 and TRBJ2-3, with TRBD1 matching 8 bases. Germline V gives CDR1 SGHVS, CDR2 FQNEAQ. V lost 5 bases to trimming and J lost 1 base; unmatched junction nucleotides: 5. The CDR3 has 15 residues. This chain's CDR3 is CASSQGAGRTDTQYF. CDR3 nucleotide sequence: TGTGCCAGCAGCCAGGGGGCAGGGCGCACAGATACGCAGTATTTT.

This clone appeared a few times. V and J are TRBV6-5 and TRBJ1-2, with D possibly being TRBD1 (6 bases). CDR3 length: 15 residues. V shed 3 bases and J shed 8 bases, with 19 bases lying between them. The germline V gene has CDR1 MNHEY and CDR2 SVGAGI. CDR3 in DNA: TGTGCCAGCAGTTATAACAGGGAACTCATCAAAGGCTACACCTTC. Translation: CASSYNRELIKGYTF.

This clone was seen a handful of times. The chain uses TRBV30 and TRBJ1-3; the D gene is possibly TRBD1 (6 bases). The germline V gene has CDR1 GTSNPN and CDR2 SVGIG (reference sequence). This CDR3 has 16 amino acids. V dropped 1 base and J dropped 2 bases, with 15 bases sitting between them. CDR3 sequence reads: CAWSGLRTAAGNTIYF. In DNA form, the CDR3 reads TGTGCCTGGAGTGGGCTGAGGACAGCGGCTGGAAACACCATATATTTT.

V gene TRBV9 combines with J gene TRBJ2-4; TRBD2 matches at 13 bases. The CDR3 is made up of 16 amino acids. V was clipped by 3 bases and J by 2 bases; unmatched bases: 2. In germline, CDR1 is SGDLS, CDR2 YYNGEE. CDR3 DNA: TGTGCCAGCAGCGAGGGACTAGCGGGGACCAAAAACATTCAGTACTTC. Residues: CASSEGLAGTKNIQYF.

This clone was seen a few times. The chain carries TRBV5-4 and TRBJ2-1; D is uncertain. The CDR3 has 13 residues. CDR1 is SGHNT, CDR2 YYREEE, per germline (reference sequence). The V end was cut by 3 bases, the J end by 7 bases, with 11 bases between. The CDR3 DNA reads TGTGCCAGCAGCTCAAGTACACAAAATGAGCAGTTCTTC. It is translated as CASSSSTQNEQFF.

The chain has TRBV7-2 and TRBJ2-5, with 7 bases aligning to TRBD2. Per the germline V gene, CDR1 is SGHTA and CDR2 is FQGNSA. The CDR3 has 17 amino acids. Losses at the gene ends were 4 bases for V and 3 bases for J; bases not matched to a gene: 14. The CDR3 DNA is TGTGCCAGCAGCTATTTGTGGGGCGGGAGAGAAAAAGAGACCCAGTACTTC. It yields the protein CASSYLWGGREKETQYF.

This chain uses TRBV14 with TRBJ1-5; no definite D call. The CDR3 consists of 16 residues. Germline V gene data show CDR1 as SGHDN and CDR2 as FVKESK. The germline V and J ends were trimmed by 0 bases and 5 bases, with 14 bases remaining between them. The CDR3 is CASSQERRGWDQPQHF. The CDR3 region has the DNA TGTGCCAGCAGCCAAGAACGGCGGGGATGGGATCAGCCCCAGCATTTT.